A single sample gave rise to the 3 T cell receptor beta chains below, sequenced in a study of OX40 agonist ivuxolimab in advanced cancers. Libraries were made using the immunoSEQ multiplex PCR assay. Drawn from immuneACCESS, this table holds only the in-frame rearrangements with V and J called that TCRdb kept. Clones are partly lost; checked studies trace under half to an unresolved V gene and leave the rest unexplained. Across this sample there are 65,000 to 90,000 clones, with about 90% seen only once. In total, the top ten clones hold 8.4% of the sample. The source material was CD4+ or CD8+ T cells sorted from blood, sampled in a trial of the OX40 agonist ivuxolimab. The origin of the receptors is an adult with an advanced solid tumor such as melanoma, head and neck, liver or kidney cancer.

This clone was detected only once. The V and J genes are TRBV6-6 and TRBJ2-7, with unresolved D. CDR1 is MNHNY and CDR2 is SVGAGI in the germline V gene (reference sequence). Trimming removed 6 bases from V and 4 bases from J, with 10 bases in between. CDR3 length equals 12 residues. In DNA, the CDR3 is TGTGCCAGCAGCGGAGATGGGTACGAGCAGTACTTC. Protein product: CASSGDGYEQYF.

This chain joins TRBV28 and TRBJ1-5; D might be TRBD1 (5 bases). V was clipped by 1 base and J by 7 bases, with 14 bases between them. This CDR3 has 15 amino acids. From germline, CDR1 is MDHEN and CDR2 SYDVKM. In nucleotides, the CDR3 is TGTGCCAGCAGTTTATCTATCAGGGTCAACCAGCCCCAGCATTTT. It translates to CASSLSIRVNQPQHF.

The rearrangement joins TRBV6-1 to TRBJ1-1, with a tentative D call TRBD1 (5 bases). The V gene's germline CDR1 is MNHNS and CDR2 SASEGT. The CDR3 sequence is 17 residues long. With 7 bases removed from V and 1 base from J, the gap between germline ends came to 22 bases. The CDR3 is CASNDWLTEGSNTEAFF. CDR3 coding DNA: TGTGCCAGCAATGACTGGCTGACAGAGGGATCGAACACTGAAGCTTTCTTT.